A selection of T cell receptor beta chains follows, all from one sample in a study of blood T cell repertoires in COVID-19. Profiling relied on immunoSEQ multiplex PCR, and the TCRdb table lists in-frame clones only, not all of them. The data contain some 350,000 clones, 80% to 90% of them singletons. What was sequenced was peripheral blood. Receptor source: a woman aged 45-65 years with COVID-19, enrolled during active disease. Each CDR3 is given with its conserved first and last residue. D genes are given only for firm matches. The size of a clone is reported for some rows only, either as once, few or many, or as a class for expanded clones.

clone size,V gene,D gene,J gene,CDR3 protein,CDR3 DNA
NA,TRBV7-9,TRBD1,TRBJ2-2,CASSPKTGTGLPGELFF,TGTGCCAGCAGCCCGAAGACCGGGACAGGGCTTCCCGGGGAGCTGTTTTTT
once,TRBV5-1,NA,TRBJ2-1,CASSPQGGYNEQFF,TGCGCCAGCAGCCCTCAGGGGGGCTACAATGAGCAGTTCTTC
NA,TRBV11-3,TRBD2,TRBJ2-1,CASSDGTSGRETSFF,TGTGCCAGCAGCGACGGGACTAGCGGGAGGGAGACTTCGTTCTTC
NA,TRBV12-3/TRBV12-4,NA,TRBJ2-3,CASSRDLSDTQYF,TGTGCCAGCAGCAGGGACTTATCAGATACGCAGTATTTT
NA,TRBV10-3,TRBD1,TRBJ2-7,CAISDQGVEQYF,TGTGCCATCAGTGACCAGGGGGTCGAGCAGTACTTC
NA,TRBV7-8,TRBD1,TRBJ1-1,CASSPDRGRGNTEAFF,TGTGCCAGCAGCCCAGACAGGGGGCGGGGGAACACTGAAGCTTTCTTT
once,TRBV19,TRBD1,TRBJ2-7,CASRGTGMTYEQYF,TGTGCCAGTAGGGGGACAGGGATGACCTACGAGCAGTACTTC
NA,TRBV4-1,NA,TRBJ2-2,CASSQEDLTGGELFF,TGCGCCAGCAGCCAAGAGGATCTTACGGGGGGGGAGCTGTTTTTT
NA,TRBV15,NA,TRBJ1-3,CATSREMAGTRNTIYF,TGTGCCACCAGCAGAGAAATGGCAGGGACACGAAACACCATATATTTT
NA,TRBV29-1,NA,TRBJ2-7,CSVAVWSVVTYEQYF,TGCAGCGTTGCGGTTTGGTCCGTCGTCACCTACGAGCAGTACTTC
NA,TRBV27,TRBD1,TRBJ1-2,CASNAGQGLNYGYTF,TGTGCCAGCAACGCTGGACAGGGGTTAAACTATGGCTACACCTTC
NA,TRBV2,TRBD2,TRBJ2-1,CASGLAGGQANEQFF,TGTGCCAGCGGACTAGCGGGAGGGCAGGCAAATGAGCAGTTCTTC
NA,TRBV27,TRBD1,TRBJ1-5,CASSRGTGDNQPQHF,TGTGCCAGCTCGCGGGGGACAGGAGACAATCAGCCCCAGCATTTT
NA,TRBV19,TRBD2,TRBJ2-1,CASSIAPAGGGGRNEQFF,TGTGCCAGTAGTATAGCCCCAGCGGGAGGAGGGGGGAGGAATGAGCAGTTCTTC
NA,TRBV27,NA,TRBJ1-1,CASSFAWTAEAFF,TGTGCCAGCAGTTTCGCGTGGACAGCTGAAGCTTTCTTT
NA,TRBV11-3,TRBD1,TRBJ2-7,CASSRGGRSMDEQYF,TGTGCCAGCAGCCGAGGGGGCCGGTCGATGGACGAGCAGTACTTC
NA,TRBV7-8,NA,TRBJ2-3,CASRASSSSNTQYF,TGTGCCAGCAGAGCATCTTCTAGCAGCAATACGCAGTATTTT